These 10 T cell receptor beta chains were sequenced from one sample in a study of shared clonotypes between healthy human individuals. The assay was immunoSEQ multiplex PCR, and TCRdb's table has in-frame clones only and misses some. The sample holds roughly 2,300,000 clones, 85% to 95% seen once. Material for sequencing was naive CD4+ T cells from PBMCs. The subset was: CD45RA+ positively selected. These receptors were taken from a young man in good health. Some clones in this sample may be carry-over from other donors' samples.

This clone has ten or more counts. The chain recombines TRBV4-1 with TRBJ1-2; D may be TRBD1 (6 bases). V gave up 0 bases and J gave up 8 bases, with 16 bases separating them. The germline V gene encodes CDR1 MGHRA and CDR2 YSYEKL. This CDR3 is 15 amino acids long. The CDR3 loop reads CASSQERTGLAGYTF. DNA of the CDR3: TGCGCCAGCAGCCAAGAAAGAACAGGGCTCGCGGGCTACACCTTC.

This clone was found once. The V gene is TRBV25-1, the J gene TRBJ2-5; TRBD2 matches 10 bases. The CDR3 runs to 14 residues. Trimming at V came to 7 bases and at J to 5 bases, leaving 7 bases not matched to a gene. In germline, CDR1 is MGHDK, CDR2 SYGVNS. Here the CDR3 reads CASKGGTSVETQYF. The DNA of the CDR3 is TGTGCCAGCAAGGGAGGGACTAGCGTGGAGACCCAGTACTTC.

This chain connects TRBV5-1 to TRBJ1-4; 8 bases are a match to TRBD1. V gave up 6 bases and J gave up 0 bases; unmatched junction bases: 7. Germline V lookup: CDR1 SGHRS, CDR2 YFSETQ. This CDR3 spans 16 amino acids. This CDR3 reads CASTLTGDPTNEKLFF. CDR3 DNA sequence: TGCGCCAGCACCCTGACAGGGGACCCAACTAATGAAAAACTGTTTTTT.

CDR3 amino acids: CASSGDMERVNYGYTF. CDR3 bases: TGCGCCAGCAGCGGGGACATGGAACGGGTTAACTATGGCTACACCTTC. The rearrangement joins TRBV5-1 to TRBJ1-2, with D perhaps TRBD1 (6 bases). In germline, CDR1 is SGHRS, CDR2 YFSETQ. The CDR3 extends over 16 amino acids. Trimming stripped 4 bases from V and 1 base from J, with 17 bases between.

In this sample, this clone turned up once. This chain links TRBV28 with TRBJ2-7; the D is unclear. In germline, CDR1 is MDHEN, CDR2 SYDVKM. The V end lost 7 bases, the J end lost 3 bases, and 10 bases lay between the germline ends. The CDR3 has 12 amino acids. CDR3 protein: CASIKDGYEQYF. The DNA for the CDR3 is TGTGCCAGCATTAAGGACGGCTACGAGCAGTACTTC.

V and J are TRBV28 and TRBJ2-7; TRBD1 aligns across 12 bases. This CDR3 comprises 17 residues. In germline, CDR1 is MDHEN, CDR2 SYDVKM. Trimming took 1 base from V and 3 from J; bases not matched to a gene: 7. CDR3 amino acids: CASSLLGTGGSRYEQYF. The CDR3 DNA reads TGTGCCAGCAGTTTATTGGGGACAGGGGGCTCTCGCTACGAGCAGTACTTC.

This chain joins TRBV15 and TRBJ1-5; no clear D. Between the trimmed V and J ends, which lost 3 bases and 5 bases, there was a span of 17 bases. Germline V gives CDR1 LNHNV, CDR2 YYDKDF (reference sequence). The CDR3 sequence is 16 residues long. CDR3 DNA sequence: TGTGCCACCAGCAGGGACGGGAGGGTTAGAGATCAGCCCCAGCATTTT. It encodes CATSRDGRVRDQPQHF.

V and J are TRBV19 and TRBJ2-7; D is uncertain. Germline V CDR1 and CDR2: LNHDA, SQIVND (reference sequence). V dropped 3 bases and J dropped 4 bases, with 13 bases sitting between them. The CDR3 consists of 14 residues. The CDR3 region is CASSISGSGYEQYF. CDR3 sequence (DNA): TGTGCCAGTAGTATCTCTGGATCCGGATACGAGCAGTACTTC.

This rearrangement joins TRBV30 to TRBJ1-1; D not resolved. The CDR3 totals 12 residues. Deletions cut 3 bases from V and 1 base from J, with 6 bases between. Looked up from germline, CDR1 is GTSNPN and CDR2 is SVGIG (reference sequence). The CDR3 region has the DNA TGTGCCTGGAGATCTGGGAACACTGAAGCTTTCTTT. This codes for CAWRSGNTEAFF.

This clone came up once. The chain combines TRBV28 with TRBJ2-3; D may be TRBD1 (5 bases). Trimming took off 3 bases at V and 8 bases at J, with 12 bases between the two ends. Per germline, CDR1 MDHEN and CDR2 SYDVKM. The CDR3 consists of 13 residues. The CDR3 sequence: CASSFGYRGTQYF. CDR3 DNA: TGTGCCAGCAGTTTCGGGTATAGGGGTACGCAGTATTTT.